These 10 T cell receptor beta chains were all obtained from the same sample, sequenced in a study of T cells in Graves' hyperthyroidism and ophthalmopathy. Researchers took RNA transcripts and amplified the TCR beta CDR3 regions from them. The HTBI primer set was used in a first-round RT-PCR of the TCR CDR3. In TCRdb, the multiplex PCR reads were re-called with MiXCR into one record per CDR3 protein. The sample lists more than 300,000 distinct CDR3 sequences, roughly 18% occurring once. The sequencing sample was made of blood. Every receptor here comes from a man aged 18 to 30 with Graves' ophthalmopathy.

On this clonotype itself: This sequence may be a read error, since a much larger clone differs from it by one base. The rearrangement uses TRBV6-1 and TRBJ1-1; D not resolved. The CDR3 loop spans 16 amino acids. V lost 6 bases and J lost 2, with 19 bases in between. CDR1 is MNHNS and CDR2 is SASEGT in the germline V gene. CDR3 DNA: TGTGCCAGCAGGCCTGCTCCGCGACACTTTAACACTGAAGCTTTCTTT. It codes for CASRPAPRHFNTEAFF.

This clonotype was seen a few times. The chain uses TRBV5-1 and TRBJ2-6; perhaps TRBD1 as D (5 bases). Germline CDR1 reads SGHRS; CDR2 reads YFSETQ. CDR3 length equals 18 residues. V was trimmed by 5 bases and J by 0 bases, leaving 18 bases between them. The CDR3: CASRQRQGSRSGANVLTF. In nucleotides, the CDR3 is TGCGCCAGCAGACAAAGGCAGGGCAGCCGCTCTGGGGCCAACGTCCTGACTTTC. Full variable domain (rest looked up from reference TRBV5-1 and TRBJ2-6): KAGVTQTPRYLIKTRGQQVTLSCSPISGHRSVSWYQQTPGQGLQFLFEYFSETQRNKGNFPGRFSGRQFSNSRSEMNVSTLELGDSALYLCASRQRQGSRSGANVLTFGAGSRLTVL.

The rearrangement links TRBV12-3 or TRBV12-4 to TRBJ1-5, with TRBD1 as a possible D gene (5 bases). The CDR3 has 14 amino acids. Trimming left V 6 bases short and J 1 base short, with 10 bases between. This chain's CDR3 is CASSSWDSNQPQHF. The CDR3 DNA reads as TGTGCCAGCAGCTCCTGGGACAGCAATCAGCCCCAGCATTTT.

In DNA form, the CDR3 reads TGTGCCAGCACCCTGTGGGTAGCGGGGGGGGCTGATGAGCAGTACTTC. Encoded protein: CASTLWVAGGADEQYF. The chain uses TRBV28 and TRBJ2-7, with 11 bases matching TRBD2. J gave up 7 bases and V 7 bases, and 15 bases lay outside the gene matches. CDR3 length equals 16 residues. Germline V gene data show CDR1 as MDHEN and CDR2 as SYDVKM.

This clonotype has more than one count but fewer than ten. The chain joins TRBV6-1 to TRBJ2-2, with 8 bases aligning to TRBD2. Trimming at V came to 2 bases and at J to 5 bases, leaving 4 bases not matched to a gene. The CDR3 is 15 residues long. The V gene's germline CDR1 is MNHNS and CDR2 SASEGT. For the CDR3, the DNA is TGTGCCAGCAGTGAAATCGGCGGGGGGACCGGGGAGCTGTTTTTT. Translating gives CASSEIGGGTGELFF.

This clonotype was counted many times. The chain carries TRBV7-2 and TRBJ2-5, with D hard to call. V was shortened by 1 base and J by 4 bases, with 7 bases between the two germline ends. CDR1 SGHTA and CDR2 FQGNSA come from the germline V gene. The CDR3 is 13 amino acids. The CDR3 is CASSLVMLETQYF. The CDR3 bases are TGTGCCAGCAGCTTAGTCATGTTAGAGACCCAGTACTTC.

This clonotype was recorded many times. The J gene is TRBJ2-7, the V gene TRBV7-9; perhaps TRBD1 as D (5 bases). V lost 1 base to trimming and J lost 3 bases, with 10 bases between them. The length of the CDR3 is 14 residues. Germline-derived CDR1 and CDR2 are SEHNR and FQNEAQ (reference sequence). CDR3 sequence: CASSLEGRGYEQYF. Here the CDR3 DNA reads TGTGCCAGCAGCTTAGAGGGGCGAGGCTACGAGCAGTACTTC. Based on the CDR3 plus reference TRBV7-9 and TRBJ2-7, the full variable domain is DTGVSQNPRHKITKRGQNVTFRCDPISEHNRLYWYRQTLGQGPEFLTYFQNEAQLEKSRLLSDRFSAERPKGSFSTLEIQRTEQGDSAMYLCASSLEGRGYEQYFGPGTRLTVT.

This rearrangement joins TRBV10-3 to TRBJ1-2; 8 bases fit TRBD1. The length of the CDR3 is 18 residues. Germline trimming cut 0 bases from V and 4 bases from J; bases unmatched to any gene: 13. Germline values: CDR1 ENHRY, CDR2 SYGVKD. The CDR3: CAISESLGQGKEIYGYTF. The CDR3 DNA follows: TGTGCCATCAGTGAGTCCCTCGGACAGGGTAAGGAGATCTATGGCTACACCTTC.

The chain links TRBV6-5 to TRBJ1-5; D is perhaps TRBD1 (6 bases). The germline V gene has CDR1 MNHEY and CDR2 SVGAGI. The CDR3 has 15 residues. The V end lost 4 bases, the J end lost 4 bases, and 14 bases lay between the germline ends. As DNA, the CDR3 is TGTGCCAGCAGTTCCGACAGGACTCCGAATCAGCCCCAGCATTTT. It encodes CASSSDRTPNQPQHF.

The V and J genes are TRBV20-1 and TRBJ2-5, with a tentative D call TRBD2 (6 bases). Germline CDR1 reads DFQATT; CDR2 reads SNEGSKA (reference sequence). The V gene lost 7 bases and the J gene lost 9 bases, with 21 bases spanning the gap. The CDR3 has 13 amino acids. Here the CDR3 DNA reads TGCAGTGTCCTGGGAAGGACCTCGGGGGCCCAGTACTTC. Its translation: CSVLGRTSGAQYF.